This paragraph covers one TCR beta chain sequence. Its antigen remains unknown. This entry belongs to a study of blood T cells in healthy people across ages. Study-wide context: For every two T cells, template switching captured about one barcoded beta molecule. General study results and limits: A strong correlation between TCR beta diversity and naive T cell percentage was seen. Versus aged donors, long-lived donors had higher diversity and more naive CD4+ cells.

The CDR3 is 19 residues long. V gave up 1 base and J gave up 7 bases, with 23 bases separating them. Germline V lookup: CDR1 LNHNV, CDR2 YYDKDF (reference sequence). Primed by a sample-barcoded 5' primer and a J-beta primer mix, a second PCR proceeded for 7 to 11 cycles. Through a template-switch adaptor with 12 random nucleotides, each cDNA molecule received a tag. MiXCR, applied by TCRdb to the 5' RACE reads, yields one record per CDR3 protein. The sample has 790,000 or so distinct CDR3 sequences, roughly 56% seen once. The genes are TRBV15 and TRBJ1-6; D perhaps matches TRBD1 (5 bases). This clonotype originated in a man aged 35 to 55 in good health. The sample was blood. CDR3 in DNA: TGTGCCACCAGCAGAGTCGACGGCAGTCGGGGGTTAGGGAATTCACCCCTCCACTTT. Its translation: CATSRVDGSRGLGNSPLHF. The variable domain in full, with the rest retrieved from reference TRBV15 and TRBJ1-6, is DAMVIQNPRYQVTQFGKPVTLSCSQTLNHNVMYWYQQKSSQAPKLLFHYYDKDFNNEADTPDNFQSRRPNTSFCFLDIRSPGLGDTAMYLCATSRVDGSRGLGNSPLHFGNGTRLTVT.